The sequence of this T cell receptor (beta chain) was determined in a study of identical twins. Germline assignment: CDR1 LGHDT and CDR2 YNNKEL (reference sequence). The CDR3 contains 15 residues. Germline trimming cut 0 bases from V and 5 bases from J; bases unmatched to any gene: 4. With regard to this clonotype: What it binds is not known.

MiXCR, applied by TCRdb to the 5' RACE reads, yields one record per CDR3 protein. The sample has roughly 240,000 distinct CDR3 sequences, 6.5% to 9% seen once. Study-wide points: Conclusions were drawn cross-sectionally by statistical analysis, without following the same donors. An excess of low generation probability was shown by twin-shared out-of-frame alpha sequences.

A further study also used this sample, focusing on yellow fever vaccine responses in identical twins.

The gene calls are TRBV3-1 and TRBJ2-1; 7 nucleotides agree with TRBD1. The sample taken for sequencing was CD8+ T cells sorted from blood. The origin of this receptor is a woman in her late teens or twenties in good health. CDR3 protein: CASSQDRDRHNEQFF. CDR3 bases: TGTGCCAGCAGCCAAGATAGGGACAGACACAATGAGCAGTTCTTC.